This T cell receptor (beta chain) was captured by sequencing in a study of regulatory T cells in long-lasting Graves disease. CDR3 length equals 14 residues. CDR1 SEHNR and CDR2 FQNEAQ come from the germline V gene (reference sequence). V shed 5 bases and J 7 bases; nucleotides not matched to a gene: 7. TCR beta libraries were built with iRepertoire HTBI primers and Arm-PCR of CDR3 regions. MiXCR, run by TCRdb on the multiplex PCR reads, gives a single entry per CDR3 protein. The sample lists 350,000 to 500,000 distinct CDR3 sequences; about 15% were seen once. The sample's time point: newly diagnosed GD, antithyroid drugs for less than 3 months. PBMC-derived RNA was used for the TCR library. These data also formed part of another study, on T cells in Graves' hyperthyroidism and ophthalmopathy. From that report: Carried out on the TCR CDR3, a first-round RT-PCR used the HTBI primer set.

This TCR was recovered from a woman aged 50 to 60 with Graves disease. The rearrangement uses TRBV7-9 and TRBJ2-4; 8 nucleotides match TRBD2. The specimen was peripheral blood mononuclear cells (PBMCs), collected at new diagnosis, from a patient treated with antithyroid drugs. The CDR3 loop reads CASSIERENNIQYF. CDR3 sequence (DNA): TGTGCCAGCAGCATAGAGCGGGAGAATAACATTCAGTACTTC.